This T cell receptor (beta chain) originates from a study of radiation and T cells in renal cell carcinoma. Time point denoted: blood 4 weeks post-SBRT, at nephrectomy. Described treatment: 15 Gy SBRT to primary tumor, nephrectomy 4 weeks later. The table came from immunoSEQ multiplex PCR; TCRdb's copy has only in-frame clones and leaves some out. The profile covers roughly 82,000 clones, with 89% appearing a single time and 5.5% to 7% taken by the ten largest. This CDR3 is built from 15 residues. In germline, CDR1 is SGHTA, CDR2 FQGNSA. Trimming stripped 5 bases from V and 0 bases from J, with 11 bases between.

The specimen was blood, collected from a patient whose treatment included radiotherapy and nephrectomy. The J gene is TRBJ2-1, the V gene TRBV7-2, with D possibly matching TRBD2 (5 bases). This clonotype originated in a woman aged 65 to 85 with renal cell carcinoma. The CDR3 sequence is CASSGRVSSYNEQFF. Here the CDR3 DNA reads TGTGCCAGCAGCGGGCGGGTTAGCTCCTACAATGAGCAGTTCTTC. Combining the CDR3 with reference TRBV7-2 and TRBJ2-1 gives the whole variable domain GAGVSQSPSNKVTEKGKDVELRCDPISGHTALYWYRQSLGQGLEFLIYFQGNSAPDKSGLPSDRFSAERTGGSVSTLTIQRTQQEDSAVYLCASSGRVSSYNEQFFGPGTRLTVL.